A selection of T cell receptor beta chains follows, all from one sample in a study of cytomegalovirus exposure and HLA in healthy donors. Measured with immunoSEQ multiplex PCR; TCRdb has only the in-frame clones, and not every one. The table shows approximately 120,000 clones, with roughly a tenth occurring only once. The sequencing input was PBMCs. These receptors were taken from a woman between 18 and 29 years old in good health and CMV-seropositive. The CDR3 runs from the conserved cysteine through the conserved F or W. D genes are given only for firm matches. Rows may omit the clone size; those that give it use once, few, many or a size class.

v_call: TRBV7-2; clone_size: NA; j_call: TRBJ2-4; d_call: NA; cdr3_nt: TGTGCCAGCAGCTTACGGGCGGGACTCGGTGTGAAAAACATTCAGTACTTC; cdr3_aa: CASSLRAGLGVKNIQYF
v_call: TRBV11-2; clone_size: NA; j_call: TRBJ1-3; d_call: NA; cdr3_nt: TGTGCCAGCAGCTTAGTACACACCTCTGGAAACACCATATATTTT; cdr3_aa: CASSLVHTSGNTIYF
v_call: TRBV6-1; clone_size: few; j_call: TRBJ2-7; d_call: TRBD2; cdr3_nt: TGTGCCAGCGGGGGACTAGCGGGCTACGAGCAGTACTTC; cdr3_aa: CASGGLAGYEQYF
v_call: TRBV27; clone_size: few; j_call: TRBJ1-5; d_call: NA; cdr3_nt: TGTGCCAGCAGTTTGGCGGGCCCCGGGCCCCAGCATTTT; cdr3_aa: CASSLAGPGPQHF
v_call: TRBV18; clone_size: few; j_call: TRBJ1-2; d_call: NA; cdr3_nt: TGTGCCAGCTCAGCAGGGGCCTATGGCTACACCTTC; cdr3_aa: CASSAGAYGYTF
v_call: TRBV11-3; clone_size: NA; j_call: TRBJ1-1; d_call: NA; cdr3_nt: TGTGCCAGCAGCCACTCCCAGAACACTGAAGCTTTCTTT; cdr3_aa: CASSHSQNTEAFF
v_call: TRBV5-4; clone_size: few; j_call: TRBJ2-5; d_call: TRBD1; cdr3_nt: TGTGCCAGCAGCTTGGGTACAGGGGGCGTTGGAGAGACCCAGTACTTC; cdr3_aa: CASSLGTGGVGETQYF
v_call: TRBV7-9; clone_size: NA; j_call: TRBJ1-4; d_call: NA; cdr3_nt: TGTGCCAGCAGCTTAACGCAGCGTGAAAAACTGTTTTTT; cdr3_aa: CASSLTQREKLFF
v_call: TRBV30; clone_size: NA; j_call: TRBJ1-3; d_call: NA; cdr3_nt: TGTGCCTGGAGTTCTTTTTGGGGGGACACCATATATTTT; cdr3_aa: CAWSSFWGDTIYF
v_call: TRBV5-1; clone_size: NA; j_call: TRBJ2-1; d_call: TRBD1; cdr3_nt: TGCGCCAGCAGCCAGAGACAGGGGGACTACAATGAGCAGTTCTTC; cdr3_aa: CASSQRQGDYNEQFF
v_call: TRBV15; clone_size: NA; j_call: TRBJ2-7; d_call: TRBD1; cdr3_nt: TGTGCCACCAGCACTCGACAGGGTGAGGTTGACGAGCAGTACTTC; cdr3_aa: CATSTRQGEVDEQYF
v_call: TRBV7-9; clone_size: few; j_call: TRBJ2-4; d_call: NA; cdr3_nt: TGTGCCAGCACCGGAGGGGTTGGACTCAAAAACATTCAGTACTTC; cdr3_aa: CASTGGVGLKNIQYF
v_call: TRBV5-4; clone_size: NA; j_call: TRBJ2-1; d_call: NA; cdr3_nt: TGTGCCAGCAGCCCGGGGACTTGGGCTTACAATGAGCAGTTCTTC; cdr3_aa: CASSPGTWAYNEQFF
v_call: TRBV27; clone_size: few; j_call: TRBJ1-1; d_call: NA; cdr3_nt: TGTGCCAGCAGAGGGGCCTCCCTTAACACTGAAGCTTTCTTT; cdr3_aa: CASRGASLNTEAFF
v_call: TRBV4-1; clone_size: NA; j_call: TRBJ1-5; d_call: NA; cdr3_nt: TGCGCCAGCAGCCAAGCCCCCGTAAGCAATCAGCCCCAGCATTTT; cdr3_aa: CASSQAPVSNQPQHF
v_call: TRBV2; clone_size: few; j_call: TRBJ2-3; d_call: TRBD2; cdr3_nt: TGTGCCAGCAGTGCTAGCGGACCCAACACAGATACGCAGTATTTT; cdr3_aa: CASSASGPNTDTQYF
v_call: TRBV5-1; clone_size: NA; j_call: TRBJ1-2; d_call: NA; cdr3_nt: TGCGCCAGCAGCAGCCTCCCCGTTTTAAACTATGGCTACACCTTC; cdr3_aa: CASSSLPVLNYGYTF
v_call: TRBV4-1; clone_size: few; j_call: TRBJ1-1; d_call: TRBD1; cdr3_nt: TGCGCCAGCAGCCAAGTATCGACAGGGGTCACTGAAGCTTTCTTT; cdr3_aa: CASSQVSTGVTEAFF